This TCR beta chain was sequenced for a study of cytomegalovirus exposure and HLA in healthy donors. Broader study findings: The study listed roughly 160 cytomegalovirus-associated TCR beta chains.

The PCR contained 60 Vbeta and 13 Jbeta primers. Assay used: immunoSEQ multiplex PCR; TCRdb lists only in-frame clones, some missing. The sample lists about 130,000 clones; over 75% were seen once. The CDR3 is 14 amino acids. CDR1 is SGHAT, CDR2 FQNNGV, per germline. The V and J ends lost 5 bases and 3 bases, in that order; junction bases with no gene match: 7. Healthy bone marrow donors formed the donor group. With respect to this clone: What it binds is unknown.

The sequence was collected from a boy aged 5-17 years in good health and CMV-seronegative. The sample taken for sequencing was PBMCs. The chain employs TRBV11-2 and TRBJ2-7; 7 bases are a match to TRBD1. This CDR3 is CASSLRDRFYEQYF. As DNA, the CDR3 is TGTGCCAGCAGCCTACGGGACAGATTCTACGAGCAGTACTTC.